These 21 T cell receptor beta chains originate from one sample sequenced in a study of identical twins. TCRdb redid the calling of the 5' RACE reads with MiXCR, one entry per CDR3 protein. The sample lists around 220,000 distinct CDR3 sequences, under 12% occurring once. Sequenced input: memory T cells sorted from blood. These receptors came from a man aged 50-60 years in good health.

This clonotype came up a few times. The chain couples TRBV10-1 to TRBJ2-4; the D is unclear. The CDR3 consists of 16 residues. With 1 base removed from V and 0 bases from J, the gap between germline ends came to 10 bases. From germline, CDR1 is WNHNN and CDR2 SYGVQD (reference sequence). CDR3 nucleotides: TGCGCCAGCAGTGAGTGGGCAATCGGAGCCAAAAACATTCAGTACTTC. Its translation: CASSEWAIGAKNIQYF.

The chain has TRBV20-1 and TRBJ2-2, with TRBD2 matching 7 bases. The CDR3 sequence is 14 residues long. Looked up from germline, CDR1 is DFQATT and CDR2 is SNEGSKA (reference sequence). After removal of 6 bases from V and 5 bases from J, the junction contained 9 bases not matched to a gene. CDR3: CSASRAGGTGELFF. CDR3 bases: TGCAGTGCCAGCCGGGCCGGGGGGACCGGGGAGCTGTTTTTT.

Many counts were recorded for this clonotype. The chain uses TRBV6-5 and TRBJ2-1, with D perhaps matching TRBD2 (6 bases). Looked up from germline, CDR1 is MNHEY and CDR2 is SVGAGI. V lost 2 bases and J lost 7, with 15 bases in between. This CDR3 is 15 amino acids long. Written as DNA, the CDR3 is TGTGCCAGCAGTTACCTCGGGACTGGAAGAAATGAGCAGTTCTTC. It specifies CASSYLGTGRNEQFF.

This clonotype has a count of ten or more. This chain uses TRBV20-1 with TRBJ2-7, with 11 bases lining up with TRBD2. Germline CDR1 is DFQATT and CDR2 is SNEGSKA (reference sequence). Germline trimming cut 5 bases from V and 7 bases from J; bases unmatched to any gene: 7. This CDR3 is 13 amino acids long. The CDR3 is CSAEGTSGGEQYF. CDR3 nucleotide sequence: TGCAGTGCTGAAGGTACTAGCGGGGGAGAGCAGTACTTC.

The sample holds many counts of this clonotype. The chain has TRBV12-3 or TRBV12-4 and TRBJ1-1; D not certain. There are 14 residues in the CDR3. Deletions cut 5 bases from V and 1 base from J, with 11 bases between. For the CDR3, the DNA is TGTGCCAGCAGTCCTCGGGATGGGAACACTGAAGCTTTCTTT. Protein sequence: CASSPRDGNTEAFF.

The CDR3 loop reads CASSYPNYGYTF. The CDR3 DNA reads as TGTGCCTCCAGTTATCCTAACTATGGCTACACCTTC. This chain uses TRBV6-2 or TRBV6-3 with TRBJ1-2; D is uncertain. Germline values: CDR1 MNHEY, CDR2 SVGEGT. The CDR3 is 12 amino acids. Between the trimmed V and J ends, which lost 11 bases and 0 bases, there was a span of 10 bases.

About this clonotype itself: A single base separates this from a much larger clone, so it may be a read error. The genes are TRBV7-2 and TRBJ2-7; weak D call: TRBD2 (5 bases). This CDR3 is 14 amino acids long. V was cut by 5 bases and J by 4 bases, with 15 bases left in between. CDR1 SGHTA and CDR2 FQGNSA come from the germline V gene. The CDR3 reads CASSERSLDYEQYF. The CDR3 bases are TGTGCCAGCAGCGAGCGGAGTCTCGATTACGAGCAGTACTTC. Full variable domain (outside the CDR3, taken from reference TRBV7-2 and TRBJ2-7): GAGVSQSPSNKVTEKGKDVELRCDPISGHTALYWYRQSLGQGLEFLIYFQGNSAPDKSGLPSDRFSAERTGGSVSTLTIQRTQQEDSAVYLCASSERSLDYEQYFGPGTRLTVT.

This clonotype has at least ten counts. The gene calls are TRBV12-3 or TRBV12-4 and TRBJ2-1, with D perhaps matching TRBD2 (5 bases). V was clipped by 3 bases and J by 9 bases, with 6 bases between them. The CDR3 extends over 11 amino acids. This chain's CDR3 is CASSFSGEQFF. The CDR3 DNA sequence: TGTGCCAGCAGTTTCAGCGGTGAGCAGTTCTTC.

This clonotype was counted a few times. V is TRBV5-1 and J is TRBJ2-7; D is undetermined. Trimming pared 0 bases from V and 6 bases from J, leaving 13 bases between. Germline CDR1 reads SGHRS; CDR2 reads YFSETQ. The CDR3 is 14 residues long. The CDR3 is CASSLDRSRVEQYF. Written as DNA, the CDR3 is TGCGCCAGCAGCTTGGATCGGTCTAGGGTCGAGCAGTACTTC.

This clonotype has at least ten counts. CDR3 coding DNA: TGTGCCATCAGGGCTAGCGGGAGTAAGGAAGAGCAGTTCTTC. Amino acid sequence: CAIRASGSKEEQFF. V usage is TRBV10-3 and J usage is TRBJ2-1, with 10 bases that match TRBD2. Germline V gives CDR1 ENHRY, CDR2 SYGVKD. The ends lost 6 bases at V and 10 bases at J; junction bases unmatched: 9. This CDR3 has 14 residues.

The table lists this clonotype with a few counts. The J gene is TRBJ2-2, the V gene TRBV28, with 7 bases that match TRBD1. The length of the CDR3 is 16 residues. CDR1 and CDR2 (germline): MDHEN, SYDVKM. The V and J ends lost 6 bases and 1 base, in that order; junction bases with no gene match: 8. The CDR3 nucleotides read TGTGCCAGCAGAAGACCCGGGACAGAGAACACCGGGGAGCTGTTTTTT. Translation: CASRRPGTENTGELFF.

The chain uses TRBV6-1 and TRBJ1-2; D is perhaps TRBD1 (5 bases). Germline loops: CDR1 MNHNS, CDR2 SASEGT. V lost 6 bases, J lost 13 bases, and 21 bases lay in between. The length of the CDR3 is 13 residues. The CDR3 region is CASSEGLGVRSTF. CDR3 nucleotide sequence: TGTGCCAGCAGCGAGGGCTTGGGGGTGCGGAGCACCTTC.

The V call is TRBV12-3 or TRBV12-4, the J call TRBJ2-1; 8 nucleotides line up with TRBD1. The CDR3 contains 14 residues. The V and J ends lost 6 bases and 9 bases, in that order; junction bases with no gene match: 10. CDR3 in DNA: TGTGCCAGCAGGATGGGCCCAGGGGGCCGTGAGCAGTTCTTC. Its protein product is CASRMGPGGREQFF.

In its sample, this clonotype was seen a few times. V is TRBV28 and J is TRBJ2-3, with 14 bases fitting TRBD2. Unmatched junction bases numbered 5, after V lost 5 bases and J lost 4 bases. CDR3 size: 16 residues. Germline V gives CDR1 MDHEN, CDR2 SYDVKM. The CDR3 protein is CASSRLAGGRADTQYF. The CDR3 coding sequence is TGTGCCAGCAGTAGACTAGCGGGGGGGCGCGCAGATACGCAGTATTTT.

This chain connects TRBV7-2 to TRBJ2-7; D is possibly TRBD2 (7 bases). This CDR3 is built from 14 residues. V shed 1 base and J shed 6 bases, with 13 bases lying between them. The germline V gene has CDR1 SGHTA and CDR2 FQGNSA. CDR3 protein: CASSLDWGGGEQYF. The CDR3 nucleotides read TGTGCCAGCAGCTTAGATTGGGGAGGGGGCGAGCAGTACTTC.

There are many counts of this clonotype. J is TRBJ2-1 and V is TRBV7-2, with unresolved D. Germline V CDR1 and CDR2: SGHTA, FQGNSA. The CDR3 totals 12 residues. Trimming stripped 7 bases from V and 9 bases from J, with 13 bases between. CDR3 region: CASTLTPSEQFF. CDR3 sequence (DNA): TGTGCCAGCACACTTACCCCCTCTGAGCAGTTCTTC.

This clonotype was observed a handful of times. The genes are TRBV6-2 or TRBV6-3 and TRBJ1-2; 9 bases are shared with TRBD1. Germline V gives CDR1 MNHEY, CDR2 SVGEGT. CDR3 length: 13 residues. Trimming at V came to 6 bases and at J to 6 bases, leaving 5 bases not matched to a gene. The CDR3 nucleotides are TGTGCCAGCAGCCATGGGACAGGGCATGGCTACACCTTC. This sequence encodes CASSHGTGHGYTF.

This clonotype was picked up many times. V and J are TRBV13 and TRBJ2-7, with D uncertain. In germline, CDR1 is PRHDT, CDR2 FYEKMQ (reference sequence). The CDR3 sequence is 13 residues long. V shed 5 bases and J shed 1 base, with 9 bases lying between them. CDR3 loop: CASSEARSYEQYF. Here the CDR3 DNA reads TGTGCCAGCAGCGAAGCTAGGTCCTACGAGCAGTACTTC.

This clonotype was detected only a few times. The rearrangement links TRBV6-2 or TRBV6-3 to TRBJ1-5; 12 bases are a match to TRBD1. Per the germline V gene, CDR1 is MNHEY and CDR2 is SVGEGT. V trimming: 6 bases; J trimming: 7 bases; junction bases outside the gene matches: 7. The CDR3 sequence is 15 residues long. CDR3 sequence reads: CASSLGTGGVQPQHF. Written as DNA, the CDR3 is TGTGCCAGCAGCCTGGGGACAGGGGGCGTCCAGCCCCAGCATTTT.

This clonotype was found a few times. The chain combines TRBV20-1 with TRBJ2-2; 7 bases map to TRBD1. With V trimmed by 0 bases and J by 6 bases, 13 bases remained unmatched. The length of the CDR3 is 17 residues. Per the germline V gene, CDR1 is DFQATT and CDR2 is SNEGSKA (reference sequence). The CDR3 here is CSARETRQGIDPGELFF. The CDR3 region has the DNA TGCAGTGCTAGAGAAACAAGACAGGGTATAGATCCCGGGGAGCTGTTTTTT.

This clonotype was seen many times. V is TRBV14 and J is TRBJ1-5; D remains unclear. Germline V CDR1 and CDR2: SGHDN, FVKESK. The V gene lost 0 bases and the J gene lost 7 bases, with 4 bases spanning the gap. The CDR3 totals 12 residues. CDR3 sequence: CASSQDRQPQHF. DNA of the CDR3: TGTGCCAGCAGCCAAGACCGACAGCCCCAGCATTTT.